These 14 T cell receptor beta chains came from one sample sequenced in a study of cytomegalovirus exposure and HLA in healthy donors. 60 Vbeta and 13 Jbeta primers were used in PCR. The protocol was immunoSEQ multiplex PCR, while the TCRdb copy is restricted to in-frame clones and leaves out a portion. The sample lists fewer than 350,000 clones, 70% to 90% occurring once. Sequencing was done on a sample of PBMCs. The receptors here all came from a woman aged 18-35 years in good health and CMV-seronegative.

The chain has TRBV5-1 and TRBJ2-7, with a weak D call TRBD2 (6 bases). Trimming cost V 6 bases and J 4 bases, with 17 bases left between them. Germline CDR1 is SGHRS and CDR2 is YFSETQ. CDR3 length: 14 residues. CDR3 sequence (DNA): TGCGCCAGCACGCCTCAGGAGGGCGGATACGAGCAGTACTTC. It specifies CASTPQEGGYEQYF.

The chain employs TRBV9 and TRBJ2-1, with D perhaps TRBD1 (5 bases). Trimming removed 0 bases from V and 3 bases from J, with 10 bases in between. CDR3 length equals 15 residues. CDR1 SGDLS and CDR2 YYNGEE come from the germline V gene. The CDR3 nucleotides are TGTGCCAGCAGCGTAGGACAGCAATACTACAATGAGCAGTTCTTC. This codes for CASSVGQQYYNEQFF.

This sequence joins TRBV18 and TRBJ2-7, with TRBD2 matching 9 bases. Germline CDR1 and CDR2: KGHSH and LQKENI. The trim removed 3 bases at V and 2 bases at J, leaving 8 bases unmatched. CDR3 length: 16 amino acids. CDR3 nucleotides: TGTGCCAGCTCACCGGCTCTAGCGGGGACGACCTACGAGCAGTACTTC. Translation: CASSPALAGTTYEQYF.

The J gene is TRBJ2-3, the V gene TRBV11-2; TRBD2 agrees at 16 bases. The ends lost 7 bases at V and 5 bases at J; junction bases unmatched: 9. This CDR3 is 17 amino acids long. Germline V gene lookup returns CDR1 SGHAT and CDR2 FQNNGV. The CDR3 DNA reads as TGTGCCAGCACCCCGACGGGACTAGCGGGGGGGCAAGATACGCAGTATTTT. This translates into CASTPTGLAGGQDTQYF.

This rearrangement joins TRBV5-6 to TRBJ2-7, with 7 bases lining up with TRBD1. CDR3 length equals 16 residues. CDR1 is SGHDT and CDR2 is YYEEEE in the germline V gene. The V gene end was trimmed by 0 bases and the J gene end by 3 bases; junction bases not matched to a gene: 9. The CDR3 is CASSLATGTALYEQYF. The DNA for the CDR3 is TGTGCCAGCAGCTTGGCAACCGGGACAGCCCTCTACGAGCAGTACTTC.

The V gene is TRBV2, the J gene TRBJ1-3; tentative D call: TRBD1 (6 bases). CDR1 is SNHLY and CDR2 is FYNNEI in the germline V gene. The CDR3 has 15 residues. V shed 6 bases and J shed 3 bases, with 15 bases lying between them. Written as DNA, the CDR3 is TGTGCCAGCAGGGACGGCACAGGGTATGGAAACACCATATATTTT. It specifies CASRDGTGYGNTIYF.

The CDR3 DNA reads as TGTGCCAGCAGCCCCAGGGGAAGCAATCAGCCCCAGCATTTT. This codes for CASSPRGSNQPQHF. The chain combines TRBV11-2 with TRBJ1-5, with D possibly being TRBD1 (6 bases). The CDR3 spans 14 residues. V shed 5 bases and J shed 1 base, with 9 bases lying between them. Germline CDR1 is SGHAT and CDR2 is FQNNGV.

The rearrangement uses TRBV5-4 and TRBJ1-1; D remains unclear. Germline CDR1 and CDR2: SGHNT and YYREEE (reference sequence). The CDR3 loop spans 17 amino acids. Deletions cut 2 bases from V and 6 bases from J, with 23 bases between. The CDR3 sequence: CASSLQRPGRGSAEAFF. The CDR3, as DNA: TGTGCCAGCAGCTTACAACGTCCCGGACGGGGTAGTGCTGAAGCTTTCTTT.

V is TRBV28 and J is TRBJ1-2; 9 bases are a match to TRBD1. Trimming took 5 bases from V and 5 from J; bases not matched to a gene: 6. The germline V gene has CDR1 MDHEN and CDR2 SYDVKM. CDR3 length: 14 residues. CDR3 sequence reads: CASSVGTGRYGYTF. DNA for the CDR3: TGTGCCAGCAGTGTGGGGACAGGGCGGTATGGCTACACCTTC.

This sequence joins TRBV5-5 and TRBJ1-2, with D unresolved. The CDR3 covers 13 residues. Germline CDR1 is SGHKS and CDR2 is YYEKEE (reference sequence). V shed 1 base and J shed 3 bases, with 7 bases lying between them. CDR3 in DNA: TGTGCCAGCAGCTTGAACTCTGACTATGGCTACACCTTC. This codes for CASSLNSDYGYTF.

CDR3 bases: TGTGCCAGCAGTTACGTAAGGGACTCACTGGTCGAGCAGTACTTC. Encoded protein: CASSYVRDSLVEQYF. The chain recombines TRBV6-5 with TRBJ2-7; the D gene is possibly TRBD2 (6 bases). The V end was cut by 2 bases, the J end by 6 bases, with 17 bases between. Germline CDR1 is MNHEY and CDR2 is SVGAGI. The CDR3 runs 15 residues.

This chain joins TRBV5-4 and TRBJ1-1; D is unclear. The CDR3 is 14 residues long. CDR1 and CDR2 (germline): SGHNT, YYREEE (reference sequence). Trimming shortened V by 3 bases and J by 8 bases, and 17 bases separated the two germline ends. The CDR3 nucleotides are TGTGCCAGCAGCTCGGGATTGAGGAGGGAGGAAGCTTTCTTT. Its protein is CASSSGLRREEAFF.

V and J are TRBV7-9 and TRBJ2-5; the D is unclear. Trimming removed 1 base from V and 5 bases from J, with 11 bases in between. Germline assignment: CDR1 SEHNR and CDR2 FQNEAQ (reference sequence). CDR3 length equals 14 residues. The CDR3 DNA follows: TGTGCCAGCAGCTTAGATGTGATCAGGGAGACCCAGTACTTC. Translating gives CASSLDVIRETQYF.

The chain carries TRBV6-5 and TRBJ1-1, with D maybe TRBD1 (5 bases). The germline CDR1 and CDR2 sequences are MNHEY and SVGAGI. Trimming shortened V by 7 bases and J by 3 bases, and 12 bases separated the two germline ends. CDR3 length equals 13 residues. The CDR3 DNA reads as TGTGCCAGCAAACTCGGGGGTCACACTGAAGCTTTCTTT. It yields the protein CASKLGGHTEAFF.